This T cell receptor beta chain stems from a study of blood T cell repertoires in COVID-19 (dated by TCRdb to the early 2020s). Background on the whole study: Samples from collaborators originated in the United States, Italy and Spain and spanned both the acute and convalescent phases of COVID-19. Nearly every sample came with metadata listing a de-identified subject ID, COVID-19 status, age in years and sex. Deeply sampled blood TCRbeta repertoires from subjects exposed to, actively infected with, or recovered from COVID-19 were included in the dataset. The samples were drawn from two sources: the first 160 participants of the ongoing ImmuneRACE study, and 1,000 to 1,500 subjects contributed by 6 global collaborators. The repertoires were released in a freely available public database intended as a resource for research on the immune response to SARS-CoV-2. Where available, HLA class I and class II types were obtained from metadata supplied by the sample provider rather than from assay-based typing. The prospective study material was composed of cDNA or gDNA derived from T cells, B-cell-depleted T cells, or PBMCs. The research as a whole found: Clinical and demographic metadata were provided uncurated, with the amount varying by source and participant.

Concerning this clone: Which antigen it targets is not known. The input lacks base qualities; no much larger clone sits a single base away.

The CDR3 has 18 amino acids, counting the end cysteine and phenylalanine. Kept here is only the CDR3 DNA, which spans 54 bases and is read in frame from base 1. V is cut back by 5 bases and J by 4 bases, with 14 bases in the junction unmatched. CDR1 and CDR2, per the germline V gene (reference sequence), are LNHDA and SQIVND. Another Seattle source contributed samples from volunteer blood donors who had recovered from COVID-19. Each collaborating institution followed its own protocols to collect whole blood in K2EDTA tubes. For TCRbeta analysis, collaborators shipped samples in one of three forms: frozen whole blood, isolated PBMCs, or DNA extracted from either of those sample types. TCRbeta CDR3 regions were amplified from genomic DNA using the immunoSEQ Assay, a bias-controlled multiplex PCR. From the authors' description of their analysis: The number of nucleated cells in each sample was estimated from the amplification of reference gene primers within the assay. To quantify the absolute abundance of each unique TCRbeta CDR3 rearrangement, sequence reads were collapsed and filtered. Productive Simpson clonality was computed per sample as the square root of Simpson's diversity index over productive rearrangements. The table comes from immuneACCESS by way of TCRdb, which keeps in-frame sequences with V and J called. Part of the clones is missing from these tables; in studies checked, under half for an unresolved V gene and the rest for unknown reasons. V, J and clone size reflect that table, while D and trimming were determined from the DNA. The sample records about 190,000 clones, over 75% of which are singletons. The top ten clonotypes cover 13% of the sample.

The rearranged segments are TRBV19 and TRBJ2-2; TRBD1 lines up with 9 middle nucleotides. Sequenced: peripheral blood. This TCR came from a man aged 45-65 years who had recovered from COVID-19. The sequenced DNA: TGTGCCAGTAGTCCGCACGCCGGGACAGGGTCGGGCACCGGGGAGCTGTTTTTT. This encodes CASSPHAGTGSGTGELFF.